This T cell receptor (beta chain) was identified in a study of T cell changes during pregnancy in multiple sclerosis. Germline V CDR1 and CDR2: MRHNA, SNTAGT. This CDR3 has 17 amino acids. The trim removed 0 bases at V and 1 base at J, leaving 7 bases unmatched. Sequencing used immunoSEQ multiplex PCR; TCRdb keeps in-frame clones, though not all of them. The repertoire holds roughly 90,000 clones, around 93% seen once, with about 0.91% in the top ten. This sequence originates from a female donor with multiple sclerosis, enrolled in a pregnancy study. The rearrangement links TRBV6-4 to TRBJ2-7; 9 bases are shared with TRBD1. The sequencing used peripheral blood, collected before pregnancy. The CDR3 region has the DNA TGTGCCAGCAGTGACTCACTTCTGGGGACAGGGTCCTACGAGCAGTACTTC. This translates into CASSDSLLGTGSYEQYF.